The sequence of this TCR beta chain was determined in a study of cytomegalovirus exposure and HLA in healthy donors. The CDR3 runs 17 residues. V lost 2 bases, J lost 1 base, and 9 bases stayed unmatched. Germline values: CDR1 SGDLS, CDR2 YYNGEE. Primers included in the PCR were 60 Vbeta and 13 Jbeta primers. Assay used: immunoSEQ multiplex PCR; TCRdb lists only in-frame clones, some missing. The data show about 140,000 clones, over 75% seen once. The sequencing sample was made of PBMCs. The receptor was isolated from a woman aged 50 to 60 in good health and CMV-seropositive. The V gene is TRBV9, the J gene TRBJ2-1, with TRBD1 matching 7 bases. CDR3 residues: CASSVRGDRTSYNEQFF. CDR3 nucleotide sequence: TGTGCCAGCAGCGTTAGAGGGGACAGAACTTCCTACAATGAGCAGTTCTTC.